The rows below give T cell receptor beta chains drawn from one sample of a study of blood T cells in healthy people across ages. MiXCR, applied by TCRdb to the 5' RACE reads, yields one record per CDR3 protein. The profile shows approximately 810,000 distinct CDR3 sequences, about 28% of them singletons. Sequenced input: blood. The receptors shown here come from a woman at least 80 years old in good health. Both conserved end residues are part of each CDR3. The D gene is left open where the match is weak. The size of a clone is reported for some rows only, either as once, few or many, or as a class for expanded clones.

size: -; V: TRBV12-3/TRBV12-4; D: -; J: TRBJ2-3; CDR3: CASSLKRREHTDTQYF; DNA: TGTGCCAGCAGTTTAAAACGGAGAGAACACACAGATACGCAGTATTTT
size: many; V: TRBV11-2; D: -; J: TRBJ2-5; CDR3: CASSLDPLGLRGETQYF; DNA: TGTGCCAGCAGCTTAGACCCCCTGGGGCTTCGGGGCGAGACCCAGTACTTC
size: few; V: TRBV5-6; D: -; J: TRBJ1-5; CDR3: CASSYQRDGNQPQHF; DNA: TGTGCCAGCAGCTACCAGCGGGACGGCAATCAGCCCCAGCATTTT
size: -; V: TRBV12-3/TRBV12-4; D: -; J: TRBJ1-3; CDR3: CASYRELGNTIYF; DNA: TGTGCCAGCTACAGGGAACTCGGAAACACCATATATTTT
size: -; V: TRBV4-1; D: -; J: TRBJ2-3; CDR3: CASSQDRGTRYF; DNA: TGCGCCAGCAGCCAAGATCGCGGGACGCGGTATTTT
size: many; V: TRBV10-3; D: TRBD1; J: TRBJ1-2; CDR3: CAIKEGASYGYTF; DNA: TGTGCCATCAAGGAGGGGGCCAGCTATGGCTACACCTTC
size: -; V: TRBV20-1; D: -; J: TRBJ2-7; CDR3: CRASRGAYEQYF; DNA: TGCAGGGCTAGTCGGGGAGCCTACGAGCAGTACTTC
size: -; V: TRBV9; D: TRBD2; J: TRBJ2-7; CDR3: CASSHPRAGGASIGEQYF; DNA: TGTGCCAGCAGCCACCCAAGAGCGGGGGGGGCCTCGATCGGTGAGCAGTACTTC
size: -; V: TRBV20-1; D: -; J: TRBJ1-1; CDR3: CSAREGGGRDTEAFF; DNA: TGCAGTGCTAGAGAGGGCGGGGGCCGAGACACTGAAGCTTTCTTT
size: few; V: TRBV4-3; D: TRBD2; J: TRBJ2-1; CDR3: CASSRIAGGLSYNEQFF; DNA: TGCGCCAGCAGCCGGATAGCGGGGGGGCTATCCTACAATGAGCAGTTCTTC
size: few; V: TRBV20-1; D: -; J: TRBJ1-1; CDR3: CSARSTEAFF; DNA: TGTAGTGCTAGGTCCACTGAAGCTTTCTTT
size: few; V: TRBV6-2/TRBV6-3; D: -; J: TRBJ2-3; CDR3: CASSYWRGRTDTQYF; DNA: TGTGCCAGCAGTTACTGGCGGGGCCGGACAGATACGCAGTATTTT
size: -; V: TRBV11-2; D: -; J: TRBJ1-2; CDR3: CASSRSGGSVYGYTF; DNA: TGTGCCAGCAGCCGTTCCGGGGGCAGTGTCTATGGCTACACCTTC
size: many; V: TRBV7-9; D: -; J: TRBJ2-3; CDR3: CASSMQLAGGTQYF; DNA: TGTGCCAGCAGCATGCAGCTGGCGGGTGGTACGCAGTATTTT
size: few; V: TRBV2; D: TRBD1; J: TRBJ1-6; CDR3: CASSASGTDSSPLHF; DNA: TGTGCCAGCAGCGCCTCCGGGACAGATAGTTCACCCCTCCACTTT
size: -; V: TRBV10-3; D: -; J: TRBJ1-6; CDR3: CAISDTGDLFTLHF; DNA: TGTGCCATCAGTGATACAGGAGACCTCTTCACCCTCCACTTT
size: many; V: TRBV7-2; D: TRBD1; J: TRBJ1-6; CDR3: CASSVGTGDHLHF; DNA: TGTGCCAGCAGCGTCGGGACAGGGGACCACCTCCACTTT
size: many; V: TRBV5-1; D: -; J: TRBJ2-1; CDR3: CASSGQYYNEQFF; DNA: TGCGCCAGCAGCGGACAGTACTACAATGAGCAGTTCTTC
size: few; V: TRBV6-1; D: TRBD2; J: TRBJ2-1; CDR3: CAGTSGGRNEQFF; DNA: TGTGCCGGCACTAGCGGGGGGAGGAATGAGCAGTTCTTC
size: -; V: TRBV7-3; D: TRBD1; J: TRBJ1-1; CDR3: CASSLTGQGHTEAFF; DNA: TGTGCCAGCAGCCTCACCGGACAGGGCCACACTGAAGCTTTCTTT
size: -; V: TRBV6-6; D: TRBD1; J: TRBJ1-3; CDR3: CASSSHGRTGAGNTIYF; DNA: TGTGCCAGCAGTTCCCACGGACGGACAGGGGCTGGAAACACCATATATTTT
size: once; V: TRBV2; D: -; J: TRBJ1-1; CDR3: CASGSRRAFF; DNA: TGTGCCAGCGGGAGCAGGAGAGCTTTCTTT
size: many; V: TRBV10-3; D: -; J: TRBJ2-7; CDR3: CAISDGFSYEQYF; DNA: TGTGCCATCAGTGATGGGTTCTCCTACGAGCAGTACTTC
size: -; V: TRBV7-9; D: -; J: TRBJ2-7; CDR3: CASSWDNVIGRPSSYEQYF; DNA: TGTGCCAGCAGCTGGGACAACGTCATCGGCAGACCAAGCTCCTACGAGCAGTACTTC
size: many; V: TRBV5-1; D: -; J: TRBJ1-2; CDR3: CASSARTITGSDYGYTF; DNA: TGCGCCAGCAGCGCACGTACGATTACAGGGAGTGACTATGGCTACACCTTC
size: -; V: TRBV6-5; D: -; J: TRBJ1-2; CDR3: CASSYSRVGGSGYTF; DNA: TGTGCCAGCAGTTACTCGCGTGTGGGGGGTAGCGGCTACACCTTC
size: many; V: TRBV27; D: TRBD1; J: TRBJ1-2; CDR3: CASSWDRGSSYGYTF; DNA: TGTGCCAGCAGCTGGGACAGGGGGTCCAGCTATGGCTACACCTTC
size: -; V: TRBV7-2; D: -; J: TRBJ1-1; CDR3: CASSLAILNTEAFF; DNA: TGTGCCAGCAGCTTAGCAATTCTGAACACTGAAGCTTTCTTT
size: -; V: TRBV12-3/TRBV12-4; D: -; J: TRBJ1-2; CDR3: CASSFALVGYGYTF; DNA: TGTGCCAGCAGTTTCGCCCTTGTGGGCTATGGCTACACCTTC
size: few; V: TRBV6-6; D: -; J: TRBJ1-1; CDR3: CASRTLEQENTEAFF; DNA: TGTGCCAGCAGAACCCTCGAACAGGAGAACACTGAAGCTTTCTTT
size: -; V: TRBV7-2; D: -; J: TRBJ2-7; CDR3: CASSLVEELPSSYEQYF; DNA: TGTGCCAGCAGCTTAGTGGAGGAATTGCCTAGCTCCTACGAGCAGTACTTC